The present T cell receptor (beta chain) was sequenced within a study of blood T cell repertoires in COVID-19. Per the original data handling: Estimation of nucleated cell counts was performed using reference gene primer amplification. Profiled with immunoSEQ multiplex PCR; TCRdb holds only in-frame clones, not every one. V, J and clone size reflect that table, while D and trimming were determined from the DNA. The table lists fewer than 300,000 clones, 80% to 85% of them singletons. Seattle's enrolled individuals joined amid active infection and were then monitored longitudinally. This clone has more than one count but fewer than ten. The receptor's source is a person aged 65-85 years with COVID-19, enrolled during active disease. The sequenced sample was peripheral blood.

CDR3 DNA: TGTGCCGGATCAGGACGGGGAAATACAGATACGCAGTATTTT. It encodes CAGSGRGNTDTQYF. The chain joins TRBV6-5 to TRBJ2-3, with D possibly being TRBD2 (5 bases). The CDR3 totals 14 residues. With 11 bases removed from V and 3 bases from J, the gap between germline ends came to 18 bases. CDR1 and CDR2 (germline): MNHEY, SVGAGI.